Given below is one T cell receptor beta chain in context. The data derive from a study of blood T cell repertoires in COVID-19. Germline CDR1 reads SEHNR; CDR2 reads FQNEAQ (reference sequence). Trimming took 3 bases from V and 6 from J, leaving 12 bases between them. The length of the CDR3 is 13 residues. The method was immunoSEQ multiplex PCR; TCRdb's version includes in-frame clones alone and lacks a portion of them. Here the sample spans some 100,000 clones, over 75% being singletons. This TCR was sampled from a woman in her thirties with acute or convalescent COVID-19. The sequenced material came from peripheral blood. This chain links TRBV7-9 with TRBJ2-7; D call uncertain. The CDR3, as DNA: TGTGCCAGCAGCTTCGGCGCGAGGCGCGAGCAGTACTTC. Residues: CASSFGARREQYF.